Shown below are 12 T cell receptor beta chains from a single sample sequenced in a study of T cell changes during pregnancy in multiple sclerosis. Profiling relied on immunoSEQ multiplex PCR, and the TCRdb table lists in-frame clones only, not all of them. The sample records around 50,000 clones, 92% being singletons. Here the sequenced sample was CD4+ T cells from peripheral blood mononuclear cells, taken after pregnancy. The receptors derive from a female donor with multiple sclerosis, enrolled in a pregnancy study.

This clone is medium-sized. This CDR3 is CASSAQGWSGGGAPETQYF. The CDR3 DNA reads as TGTGCCAGCAGCGCTCAGGGTTGGTCGGGCGGGGGGGCCCCGGAGACCCAGTACTTC. J is TRBJ2-5 and V is TRBV4-2; 9 bases align to TRBD2. The CDR3 extends over 19 amino acids. The ends lost 5 bases at V and 5 bases at J; junction bases unmatched: 21. Germline loops: CDR1 LGHNA, CDR2 YNFKEQ.

The chain uses TRBV18 and TRBJ2-3; the match to TRBD1 covers 10 bases. CDR1 and CDR2 (germline): KGHSH, LQKENI. The CDR3 is 18 residues long. V lost 3 bases, J lost 2 bases, and 11 bases stayed unmatched. DNA for the CDR3: TGTGCCAGCTCACCTATATATACCGGACAGGGGGTCACAGATACGCAGTATTTT. Its translation is CASSPIYTGQGVTDTQYF.

The chain couples TRBV2 to TRBJ2-7; 9 bases agree with TRBD2. V dropped 7 bases and J dropped 2; count of bases not matched to a gene: 12. The CDR3 runs 16 residues. The germline V gene encodes CDR1 SNHLY and CDR2 FYNNEI. This CDR3 is CASMRGGLAGTYEQYF. The CDR3 DNA sequence: TGTGCCAGCATGAGGGGGGGGCTAGCGGGAACCTACGAGCAGTACTTC.

The chain couples TRBV5-1 to TRBJ2-7; a weak D match, TRBD1 (6 bases). V lost 4 bases to trimming and J lost 5 bases, with 22 bases between them. The CDR3 covers 16 residues. Germline CDR1 reads SGHRS; CDR2 reads YFSETQ. CDR3 nucleotides: TGCGCCAGCAGCAGGGGACACTCGGTGGAGGTCCACGAGCAGTACTTC. Translating gives CASSRGHSVEVHEQYF.

This chain uses TRBV18 with TRBJ1-5; 7 bases match TRBD1. Germline CDR1 KGHSH, CDR2 LQKENI. The CDR3 consists of 15 residues. Trimming removed 3 bases from V and 2 bases from J; junction bases left unmatched: 4. The CDR3 here is CASSPTRGGNQPQHF. CDR3 nucleotide sequence: TGTGCCAGCTCACCTACCAGGGGGGGCAATCAGCCCCAGCATTTT.

The rearrangement joins TRBV5-4 to TRBJ2-2; 7 bases line up with TRBD2. J gave up 2 bases and V 0 bases, and 1 base lay outside the gene matches. This CDR3 comprises 15 residues. Germline V gives CDR1 SGHNT, CDR2 YYREEE (reference sequence). The CDR3 nucleotides read TGTGCCAGCAGCTTGGGGACTAGAAACACCGGGGAGCTGTTTTTT. This translates into CASSLGTRNTGELFF.

The chain is built from TRBV27 and TRBJ1-2; TRBD1 might be the D (5 bases). Germline V gene lookup returns CDR1 MNHEY and CDR2 SMNVEV (reference sequence). The ends were cut back, 2 bases at V and 4 bases at J, with 8 bases in the middle. This CDR3 has 13 residues. CDR3 amino acids: CASSLNTGYGYTF. CDR3 DNA: TGTGCCAGCAGTTTAAACACAGGCTATGGCTACACCTTC.

The rearrangement uses TRBV19 and TRBJ2-7; TRBD1 agrees at 11 bases. This CDR3 is 15 amino acids long. CDR1 and CDR2 from the germline V gene are LNHDA and SQIVND (reference sequence). The V and J ends lost 6 bases and 3 bases, in that order; junction bases with no gene match: 7. The CDR3, as DNA: TGTGCCAGTAGGGATCCGGGACAGGGGGTCTACGAGCAGTACTTC. Protein sequence: CASRDPGQGVYEQYF. Drawing the rest from reference TRBV19 and TRBJ2-7, the complete variable domain is DGGITQSPKYLFRKEGQNVTLSCEQNLNHDAMYWYRQDPGQGLRLIYYSQIVNDFQKGDIAEGYSVSREKKESFPLTVTSAQKNPTAFYLCASRDPGQGVYEQYFGPGTRLTVT.

The chain has TRBV5-4 and TRBJ2-7; 7 bases are a match to TRBD1. Losses at the gene ends were 0 bases for V and 2 bases for J; bases not matched to a gene: 5. CDR1 SGHNT and CDR2 YYREEE come from the germline V gene (reference sequence). This CDR3 region has 15 residues. The CDR3 is CASSLETGLAYEQYF. In DNA form, the CDR3 reads TGTGCCAGCAGCTTGGAGACAGGGTTAGCCTACGAGCAGTACTTC.

The chain has TRBV7-9 and TRBJ2-5; D uncertain. Germline assignment: CDR1 SEHNR and CDR2 FQNEAQ (reference sequence). The CDR3 has 14 residues. Deletions cut 1 base from V and 3 bases from J, with 9 bases between. The CDR3: CASSLGLKKETQYF. CDR3 in DNA: TGTGCCAGCAGCTTAGGACTTAAGAAAGAGACCCAGTACTTC.

This clone was picked up a small number of times. The rearrangement links TRBV7-2 to TRBJ2-1; D may be TRBD1 (5 bases). CDR1 and CDR2 from the germline V gene are SGHTA and FQGNSA. The CDR3 is 17 residues long. Trimming removed 1 base at V and 2 bases at J, with 15 bases between. The CDR3 nucleotides read TGTGCCAGCAGCTTAGAGGATAGGGGCCTACCCTACAATGAGCAGTTCTTC. Its translation is CASSLEDRGLPYNEQFF.

The chain carries TRBV5-1 and TRBJ2-7, with 7 bases fitting TRBD2. Trimming took 0 bases from V and 1 from J; bases not matched to a gene: 7. CDR1 and CDR2 from the germline V gene are SGHRS and YFSETQ. This CDR3 is 16 amino acids long. The CDR3 region has the DNA TGCGCCAGCAGCTTGGGCCGGGCTAGCGGATCCTACGAGCAGTACTTC. It specifies CASSLGRASGSYEQYF.